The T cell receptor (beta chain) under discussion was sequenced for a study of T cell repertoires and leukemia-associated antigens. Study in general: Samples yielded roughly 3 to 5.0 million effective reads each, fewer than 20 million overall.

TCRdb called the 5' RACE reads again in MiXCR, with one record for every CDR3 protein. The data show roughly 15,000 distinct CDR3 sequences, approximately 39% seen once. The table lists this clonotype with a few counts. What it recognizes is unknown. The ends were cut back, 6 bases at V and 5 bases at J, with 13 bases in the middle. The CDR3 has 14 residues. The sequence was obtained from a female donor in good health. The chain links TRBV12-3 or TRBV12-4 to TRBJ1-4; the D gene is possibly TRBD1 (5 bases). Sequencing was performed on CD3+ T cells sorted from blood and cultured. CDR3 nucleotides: TGTGCCAGCAGCTACAGGACACTAAATGAAAAACTGTTTTTT. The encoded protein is CASSYRTLNEKLFF.